The next 12 T cell receptor beta chains were all read from a single sample in a study of cytomegalovirus exposure and HLA in healthy donors. The method was immunoSEQ multiplex PCR; TCRdb's version includes in-frame clones alone and lacks a portion of them. Here the sample spans 150,000 to 200,000 clones, more than 70% being singletons. The sample taken for sequencing was PBMCs. These receptor sequences come from a woman under 30 in good health and CMV-seronegative.

The rearrangement uses TRBV5-5 and TRBJ1-4; 10 nucleotides match TRBD1. Germline CDR1 SGHKS, CDR2 YYEKEE (reference sequence). With 3 bases clipped from V and 6 bases from J, the junction kept 2 bases outside the gene matches. The CDR3 is 14 amino acids. CDR3 coding DNA: TGTGCCAGCAGCTCGGACAGGGGGGATGAAAAACTGTTTTTT. This encodes CASSSDRGDEKLFF.

This chain connects TRBV6-1 to TRBJ1-1; D is perhaps TRBD1 (5 bases). The CDR3 totals 14 residues. Trimming shortened V by 7 bases and J by 4 bases, and 16 bases separated the two germline ends. Germline CDR1 is MNHNS and CDR2 is SASEGT. CDR3 residues: CASTIQGGGTEAFF. As DNA, the CDR3 is TGTGCCAGCACCATCCAGGGAGGTGGCACTGAAGCTTTCTTT.

The chain joins TRBV29-1 to TRBJ2-7; D is unclear. This CDR3 region has 10 residues. From germline, CDR1 is SQVTM and CDR2 ANQGSEA. V was trimmed by 6 bases and J by 6 bases, leaving 9 bases between them. CDR3 sequence: CSVLAGEQYF. The DNA for the CDR3 is TGCAGCGTACTCGCTGGCGAGCAGTACTTC.

This clone was found once. The junction does not match germline at one end; this may be a read error. The chain employs TRBV19 and TRBJ2-7, with a weak D call TRBD2 (7 bases). This CDR3 region has 12 residues. Germline V gene data show CDR1 as LNHDA and CDR2 as SQIVND (reference sequence). This CDR3 is CASSSRSGGLNF. CDR3 DNA: TGTGCCAGTAGTTCCCGGTCGGGGGGCCTTAACTTC.

This clone was seen only once. The rearrangement joins TRBV6-4 to TRBJ2-6; 8 bases are a match to TRBD1. V lost 2 bases to trimming and J lost 3 bases; unmatched junction nucleotides: 0. This CDR3 has 15 amino acids. CDR1 and CDR2 (germline): MRHNA, SNTAGT. CDR3 nucleotides: TGTGCCAGCAGTGACGGACAGGGTGGGGCCAACGTCCTGACTTTC. It translates to CASSDGQGGANVLTF.

The chain recombines TRBV5-1 with TRBJ1-1; D gene uncertain. The germline V and J ends were trimmed by 4 bases and 0 bases, with 10 bases remaining between them. The CDR3 has 14 amino acids. Germline V lookup: CDR1 SGHRS, CDR2 YFSETQ. Here the CDR3 reads CASSHEAVNTEAFF. In nucleotides, the CDR3 is TGCGCCAGCAGCCACGAGGCCGTGAACACTGAAGCTTTCTTT.

This clone has a single count. V usage is TRBV5-1 and J usage is TRBJ1-1, with D hard to call. The CDR3 totals 12 residues. Germline assignment: CDR1 SGHRS and CDR2 YFSETQ. V was trimmed by 7 bases and J by 6 bases, leaving 13 bases between them. This CDR3 is CASAGNSAEAFF. The CDR3 DNA follows: TGCGCCAGCGCGGGCAATTCGGCTGAAGCTTTCTTT.

The chain employs TRBV2 and TRBJ2-1; TRBD2 matches at 7 bases. The CDR3 is 14 residues long. V gave up 7 bases and J gave up 5 bases; unmatched junction bases: 8. Germline V gene sequence: CDR1 SNHLY, CDR2 FYNNEI. The CDR3 region has the DNA TGTGCCAGCAATTTAGTACTAGCGAACAATGAGCAGTTCTTC. Translation gives CASNLVLANNEQFF.

The rearrangement joins TRBV15 to TRBJ2-3; 7 bases match TRBD2. Germline trimming cut 0 bases from V and 0 bases from J; bases unmatched to any gene: 9. This CDR3 comprises 18 residues. Germline V gives CDR1 LNHNV, CDR2 YYDKDF (reference sequence). This chain's CDR3 is CATSREGLAEPSTDTQYF. CDR3 DNA: TGTGCCACCAGCAGAGAGGGGCTAGCGGAGCCGAGCACAGATACGCAGTATTTT.

This chain links TRBV30 with TRBJ2-3, with TRBD2 identical over 7 bases. Germline CDR1 GTSNPN, CDR2 SVGIG (reference sequence). This CDR3 comprises 14 residues. The J segment lost 6 bases and the V segment lost 5 bases, leaving 11 bases of the junction unmatched. The CDR3, as DNA: TGTGCCTGGGCTAGCGGCTCTACTCTCGATACGCAGTATTTT. Translating gives CAWASGSTLDTQYF.

The chain couples TRBV18 to TRBJ2-2; TRBD1 matches at 11 bases. V lost 6 bases to trimming and J lost 5 bases; unmatched junction nucleotides: 14. Germline CDR1 KGHSH, CDR2 LQKENI. The CDR3 runs 18 residues. CDR3 sequence (DNA): TGTGCCAGCTCCCCATTACGCAGAGGACAGGGGGCGACCGGGGAGCTGTTTTTT. It encodes CASSPLRRGQGATGELFF.

The V gene is TRBV6-6, the J gene TRBJ1-2; perhaps TRBD1 as D (6 bases). The CDR3 has 14 amino acids. Trimming cost V 5 bases and J 2 bases, with 12 bases left between them. Germline V gene lookup returns CDR1 MNHNY and CDR2 SVGAGI (reference sequence). The CDR3 protein is CASSPRTDNYGYTF. As DNA, the CDR3 is TGTGCCAGCAGTCCACGGACAGACAACTATGGCTACACCTTC.